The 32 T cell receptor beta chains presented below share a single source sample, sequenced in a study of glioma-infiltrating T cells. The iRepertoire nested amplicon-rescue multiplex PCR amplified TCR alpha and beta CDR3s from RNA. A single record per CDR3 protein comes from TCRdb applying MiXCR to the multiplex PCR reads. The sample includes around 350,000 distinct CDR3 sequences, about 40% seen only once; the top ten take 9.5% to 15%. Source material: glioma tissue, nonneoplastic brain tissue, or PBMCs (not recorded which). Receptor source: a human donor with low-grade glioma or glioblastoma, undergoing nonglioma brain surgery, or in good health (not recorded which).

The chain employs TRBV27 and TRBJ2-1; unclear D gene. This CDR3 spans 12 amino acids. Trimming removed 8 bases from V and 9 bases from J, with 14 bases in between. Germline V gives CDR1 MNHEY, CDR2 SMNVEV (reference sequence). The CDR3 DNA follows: TGTGCCAGCCTCTCTACTGCTTTTGAGCAGTTCTTC. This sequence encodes CASLSTAFEQFF.

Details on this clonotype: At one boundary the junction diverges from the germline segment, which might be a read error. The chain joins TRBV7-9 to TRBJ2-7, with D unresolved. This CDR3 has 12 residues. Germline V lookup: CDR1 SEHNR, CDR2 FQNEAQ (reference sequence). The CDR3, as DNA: TGTGCCAGCAGCTTTTGGGTGGACGAGGAGTACTTC. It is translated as CASSFWVDEEYF.

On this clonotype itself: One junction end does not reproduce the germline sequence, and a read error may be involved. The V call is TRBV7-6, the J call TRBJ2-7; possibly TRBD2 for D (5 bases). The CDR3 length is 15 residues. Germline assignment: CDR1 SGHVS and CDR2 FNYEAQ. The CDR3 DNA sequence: TGTGCCAACAGCTTAGAAGTACGGGGCTCCTACGAGCAGTACTTC. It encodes CANSLEVRGSYEQYF.

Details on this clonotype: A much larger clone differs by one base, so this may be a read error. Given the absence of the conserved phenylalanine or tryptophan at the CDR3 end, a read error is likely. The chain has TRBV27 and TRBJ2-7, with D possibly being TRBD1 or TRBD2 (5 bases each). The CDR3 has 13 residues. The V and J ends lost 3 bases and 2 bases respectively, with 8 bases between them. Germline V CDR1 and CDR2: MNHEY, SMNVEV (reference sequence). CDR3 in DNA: TGTGCCAGCAGTTTTGGGACGACCTACGAGCAGTACTCC. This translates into CASSFGTTYEQYS.

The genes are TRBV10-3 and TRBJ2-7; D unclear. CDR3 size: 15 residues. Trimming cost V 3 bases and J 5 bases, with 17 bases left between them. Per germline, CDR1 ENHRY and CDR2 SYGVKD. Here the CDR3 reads CAISEMVVGQDEQYF. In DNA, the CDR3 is TGTGCCATCAGTGAAATGGTAGTAGGGCAGGACGAGCAGTACTTC.

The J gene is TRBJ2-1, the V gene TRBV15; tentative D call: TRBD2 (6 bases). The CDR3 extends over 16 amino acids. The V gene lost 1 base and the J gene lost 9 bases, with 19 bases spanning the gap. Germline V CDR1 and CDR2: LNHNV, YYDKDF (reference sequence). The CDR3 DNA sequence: TGTGCCACCAGCAGAGGTAATAGCGGACGATTAGGTGAGCAGTTCTTC. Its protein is CATSRGNSGRLGEQFF.

The CDR3 region is CSASTSQNTGELFF. For the CDR3, the DNA is TGCAGTGCTAGTACCTCCCAAAACACCGGGGAGCTGTTTTTT. The J gene is TRBJ2-2, the V gene TRBV20-1; D is unclear. Germline CDR1 reads DFQATT; CDR2 reads SNEGSKA (reference sequence). The CDR3 loop spans 14 amino acids. V was shortened by 3 bases and J by 2 bases, with 10 bases between the two germline ends.

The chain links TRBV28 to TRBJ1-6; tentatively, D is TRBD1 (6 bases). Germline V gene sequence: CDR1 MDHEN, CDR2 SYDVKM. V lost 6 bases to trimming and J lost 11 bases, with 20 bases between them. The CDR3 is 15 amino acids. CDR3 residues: CASSRYRTEVPPLHF. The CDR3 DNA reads TGTGCCAGCAGCCGGTATCGGACAGAAGTTCCACCCCTCCACTTT.

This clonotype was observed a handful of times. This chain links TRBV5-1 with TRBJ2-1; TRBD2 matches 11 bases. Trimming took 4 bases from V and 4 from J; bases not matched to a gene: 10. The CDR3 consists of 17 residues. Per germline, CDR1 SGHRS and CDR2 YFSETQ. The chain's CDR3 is CASSPGTSGDKYNEQFF. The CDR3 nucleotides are TGCGCCAGCAGCCCCGGGACTAGCGGAGATAAATACAATGAGCAGTTCTTC.

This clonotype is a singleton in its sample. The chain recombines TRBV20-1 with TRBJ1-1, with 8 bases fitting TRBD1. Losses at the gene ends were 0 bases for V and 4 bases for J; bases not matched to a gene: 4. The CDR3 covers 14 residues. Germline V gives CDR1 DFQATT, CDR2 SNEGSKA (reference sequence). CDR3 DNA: TGCAGTGCTAGAGATCTTACAGGGGGCACTGAAGCTTTCTTT. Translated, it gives CSARDLTGGTEAFF.

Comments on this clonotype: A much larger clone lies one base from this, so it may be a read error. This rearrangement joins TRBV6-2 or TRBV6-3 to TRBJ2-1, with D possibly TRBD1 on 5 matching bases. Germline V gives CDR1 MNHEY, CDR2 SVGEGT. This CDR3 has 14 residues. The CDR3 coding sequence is TGTGCCGGCAGTTACCCGACAGAGGACAATGAGCAGTTCTTC. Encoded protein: CAGSYPTEDNEQFF.

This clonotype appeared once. The CDR3 DNA follows: TGCAGTGCTAGGCCGGGACAGGGGGCTTTTGAGACCCAGTACTTC. It codes for CSARPGQGAFETQYF. This chain connects TRBV20-1 to TRBJ2-5, with 12 bases that match TRBD1. The CDR3 sequence is 15 residues long. With V trimmed by 3 bases and J by 5 bases, 7 bases remained unmatched. In germline, CDR1 is DFQATT, CDR2 SNEGSKA (reference sequence).

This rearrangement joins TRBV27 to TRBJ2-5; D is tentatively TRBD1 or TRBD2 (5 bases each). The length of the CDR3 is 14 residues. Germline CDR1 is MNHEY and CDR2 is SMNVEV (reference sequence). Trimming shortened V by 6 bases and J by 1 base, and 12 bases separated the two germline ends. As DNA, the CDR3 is TGTGCCAGCAGGAGAAAGGGGACCCAAGAGACCCAGTACTTC. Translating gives CASRRKGTQETQYF.

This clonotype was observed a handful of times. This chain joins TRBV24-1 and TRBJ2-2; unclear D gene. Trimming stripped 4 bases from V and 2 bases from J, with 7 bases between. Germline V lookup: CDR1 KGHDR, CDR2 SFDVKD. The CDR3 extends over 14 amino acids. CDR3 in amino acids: CATSELGNTGELFF. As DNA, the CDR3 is TGTGCCACCAGTGAGCTGGGAAACACCGGGGAGCTGTTTTTT.

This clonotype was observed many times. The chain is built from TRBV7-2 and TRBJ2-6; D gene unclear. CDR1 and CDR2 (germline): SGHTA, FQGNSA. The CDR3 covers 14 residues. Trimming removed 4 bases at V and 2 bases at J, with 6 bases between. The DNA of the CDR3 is TGTGCCAGCAGCTCCGCAACTGGGGCCAACGTCCTGACTTTC. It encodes CASSSATGANVLTF.

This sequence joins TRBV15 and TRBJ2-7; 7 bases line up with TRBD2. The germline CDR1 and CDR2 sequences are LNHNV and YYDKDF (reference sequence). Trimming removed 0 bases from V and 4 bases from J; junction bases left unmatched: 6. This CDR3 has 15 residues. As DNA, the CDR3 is TGTGCCACCAGCAGAGAAACGGCTAGCGGATACGAGCAGTACTTC. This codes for CATSRETASGYEQYF. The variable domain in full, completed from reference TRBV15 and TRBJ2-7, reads DAMVIQNPRYQVTQFGKPVTLSCSQTLNHNVMYWYQQKSSQAPKLLFHYYDKDFNNEADTPDNFQSRRPNTSFCFLDIRSPGLGDTAMYLCATSRETASGYEQYFGPGTRLTVT.

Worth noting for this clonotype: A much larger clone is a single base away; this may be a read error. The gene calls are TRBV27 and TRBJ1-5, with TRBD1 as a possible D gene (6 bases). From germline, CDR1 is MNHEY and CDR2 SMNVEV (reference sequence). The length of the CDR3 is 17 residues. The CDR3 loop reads CASTLSGGGGGFQPQHF. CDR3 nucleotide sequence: TGTGCCAGCACTTTATCAGGAGGGGGGGGGGGCTTTCAGCCCCAGCATTTT.

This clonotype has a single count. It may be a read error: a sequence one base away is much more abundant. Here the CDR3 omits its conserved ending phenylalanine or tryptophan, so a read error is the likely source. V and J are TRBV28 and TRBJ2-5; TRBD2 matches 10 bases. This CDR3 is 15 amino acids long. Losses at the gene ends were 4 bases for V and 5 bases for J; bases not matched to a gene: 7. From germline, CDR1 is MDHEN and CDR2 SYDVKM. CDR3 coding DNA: TGTGCCAGCAGTTCCCAAGCGGGAGGGCAGGAGACCCAGTACTTA. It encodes CASSSQAGGQETQYL.

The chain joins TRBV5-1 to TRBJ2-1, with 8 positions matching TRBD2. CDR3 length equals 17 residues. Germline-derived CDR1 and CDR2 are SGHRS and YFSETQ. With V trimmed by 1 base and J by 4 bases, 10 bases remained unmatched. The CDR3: CASSLIAGGPPYNEQFF. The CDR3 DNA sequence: TGCGCCAGCAGCTTGATTGCGGGAGGCCCCCCTTACAATGAGCAGTTCTTC.

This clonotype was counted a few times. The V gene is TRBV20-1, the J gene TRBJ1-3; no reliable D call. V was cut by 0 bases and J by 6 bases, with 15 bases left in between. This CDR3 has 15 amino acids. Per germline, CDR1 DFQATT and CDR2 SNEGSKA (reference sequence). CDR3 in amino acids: CSARDPASLKNTIYF. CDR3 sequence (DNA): TGCAGTGCTAGAGATCCGGCCAGCCTAAAAAACACCATATATTTT.

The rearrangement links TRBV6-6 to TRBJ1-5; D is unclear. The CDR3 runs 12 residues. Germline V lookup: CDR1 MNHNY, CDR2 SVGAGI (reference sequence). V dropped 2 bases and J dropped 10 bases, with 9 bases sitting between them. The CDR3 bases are TGTGCCAGCAGTTACCGCAATCTTCCCCAGCATTTT. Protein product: CASSYRNLPQHF.

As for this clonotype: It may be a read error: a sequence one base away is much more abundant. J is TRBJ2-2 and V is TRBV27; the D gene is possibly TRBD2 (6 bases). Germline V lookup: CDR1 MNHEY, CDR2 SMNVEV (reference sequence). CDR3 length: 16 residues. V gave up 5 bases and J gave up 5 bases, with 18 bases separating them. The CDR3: CASSPPRRGGTGELFF. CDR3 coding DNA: TGTGCCAGCAGTCCCCCTCGGAGGGGAGGAACCGGGGAGCTGTTTTTT.

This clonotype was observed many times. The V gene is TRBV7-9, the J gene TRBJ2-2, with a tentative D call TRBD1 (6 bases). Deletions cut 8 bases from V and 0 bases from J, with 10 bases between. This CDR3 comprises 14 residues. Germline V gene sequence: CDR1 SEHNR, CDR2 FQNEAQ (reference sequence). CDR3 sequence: CASVDRTNTGELFF. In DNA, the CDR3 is TGTGCCAGCGTAGACAGGACGAACACCGGGGAGCTGTTTTTT.

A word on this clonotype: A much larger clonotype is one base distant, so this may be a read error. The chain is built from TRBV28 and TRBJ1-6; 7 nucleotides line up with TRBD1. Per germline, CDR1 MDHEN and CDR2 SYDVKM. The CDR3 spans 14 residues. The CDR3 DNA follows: TGTGCCAGCCAGATTACAGGGGCGAATTCACACCTCCACTTT. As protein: CASQITGANSHLHF. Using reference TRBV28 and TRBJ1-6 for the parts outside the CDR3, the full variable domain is DVKVTQSSRYLVKRTGEKVFLECVQDMDHENMFWYRQDPGLGLRLIYFSYDVKMKEKGDIPEGYSVSREKKERFSLILESASTNQTSMYLCASQITGANSHLHFGNGTRLTVT.

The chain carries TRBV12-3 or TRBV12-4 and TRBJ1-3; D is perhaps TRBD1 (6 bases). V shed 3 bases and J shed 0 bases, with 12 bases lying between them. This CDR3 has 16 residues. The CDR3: CASSFLQGYSGNTIYF. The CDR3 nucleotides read TGTGCCAGCAGTTTCCTACAGGGATACTCTGGAAACACCATATATTTT.

The CDR3 coding sequence is TGTGCCAGCAGCTTCGAGATTCTCGAGACCCAGTACTTC. It is translated as CASSFEILETQYF. The V and J genes are TRBV5-6 and TRBJ2-5; no definite D call. The CDR3 consists of 13 residues. CDR1 is SGHDT, CDR2 YYEEEE, per germline. Trimming cost V 2 bases and J 5 bases, with 10 bases left between them.

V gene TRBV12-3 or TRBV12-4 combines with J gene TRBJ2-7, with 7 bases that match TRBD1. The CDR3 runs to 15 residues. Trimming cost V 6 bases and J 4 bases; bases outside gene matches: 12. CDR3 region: CASSHGSGTAYEQYF. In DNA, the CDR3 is TGTGCCAGCAGCCACGGGTCGGGGACAGCATACGAGCAGTACTTC.

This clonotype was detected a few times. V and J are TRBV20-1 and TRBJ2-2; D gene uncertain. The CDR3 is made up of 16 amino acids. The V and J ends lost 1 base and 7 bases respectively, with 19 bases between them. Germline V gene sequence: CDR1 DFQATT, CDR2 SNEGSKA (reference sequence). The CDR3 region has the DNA TGCAGTGCTAGAGTAATTGGTGGTCCGCCGGGCGGGGAGCTGTTTTTT. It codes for CSARVIGGPPGGELFF.

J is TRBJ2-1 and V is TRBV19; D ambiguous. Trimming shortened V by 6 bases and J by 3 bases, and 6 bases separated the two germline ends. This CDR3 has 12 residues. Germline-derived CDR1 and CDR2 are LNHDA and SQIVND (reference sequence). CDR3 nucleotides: TGTGCCAGTAGAACAGACTACAATGAGCAGTTCTTC. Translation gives CASRTDYNEQFF.

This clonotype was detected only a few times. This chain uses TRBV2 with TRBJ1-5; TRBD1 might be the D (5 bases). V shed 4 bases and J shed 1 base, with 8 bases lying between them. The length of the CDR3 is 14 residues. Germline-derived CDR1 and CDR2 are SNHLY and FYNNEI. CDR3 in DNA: TGTGCCAGCAGTGGGACACTAAGCAATCAGCCCCAGCATTTT. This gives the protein CASSGTLSNQPQHF.

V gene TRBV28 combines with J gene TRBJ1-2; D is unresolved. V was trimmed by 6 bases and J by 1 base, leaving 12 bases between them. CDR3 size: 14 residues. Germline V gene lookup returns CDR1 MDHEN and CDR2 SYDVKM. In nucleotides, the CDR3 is TGTGCCAGCAGCTCTTACCCTCATAACTATGGCTACACCTTC. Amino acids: CASSSYPHNYGYTF.

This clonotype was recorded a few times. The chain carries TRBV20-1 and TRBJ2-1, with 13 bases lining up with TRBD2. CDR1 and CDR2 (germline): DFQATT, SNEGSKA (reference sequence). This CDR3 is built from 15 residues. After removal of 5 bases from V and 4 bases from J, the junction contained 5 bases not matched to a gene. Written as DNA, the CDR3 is TGCAGTGCTCTACTAGCGGGAGGGATATACAATGAGCAGTTCTTC. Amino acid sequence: CSALLAGGIYNEQFF.